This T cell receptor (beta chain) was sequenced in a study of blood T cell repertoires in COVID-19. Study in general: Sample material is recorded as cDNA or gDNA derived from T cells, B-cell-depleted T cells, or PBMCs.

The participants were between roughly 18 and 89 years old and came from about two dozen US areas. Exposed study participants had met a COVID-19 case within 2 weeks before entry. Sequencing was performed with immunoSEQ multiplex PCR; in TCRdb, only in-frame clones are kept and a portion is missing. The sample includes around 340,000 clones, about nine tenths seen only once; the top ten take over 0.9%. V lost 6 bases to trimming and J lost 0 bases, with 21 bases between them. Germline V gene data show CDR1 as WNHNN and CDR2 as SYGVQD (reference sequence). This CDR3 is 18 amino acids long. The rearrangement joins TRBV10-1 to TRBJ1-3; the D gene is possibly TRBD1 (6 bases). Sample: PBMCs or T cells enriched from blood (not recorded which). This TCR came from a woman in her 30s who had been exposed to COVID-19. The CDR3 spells CASRTGTPRKISGNTIYF. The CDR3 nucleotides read TGCGCCAGCAGGACCGGGACACCTCGTAAAATCTCTGGAAACACCATATATTTT.